The clone carrying this T cell receptor beta chain was detected only a few times. The data were obtained in a study of T cell changes during pregnancy in multiple sclerosis. Clones were read by immunoSEQ multiplex PCR, and TCRdb kept only the in-frame ones, dropping some. The sample lists about 27,000 clones, approximately 89% seen once, with about 15% in the top ten. V dropped 4 bases and J dropped 6; count of bases not matched to a gene: 0. CDR1 and CDR2 (germline): SGHDN, FVKESK. This CDR3 contains 13 residues. This TCR came from a female donor with multiple sclerosis, enrolled in a pregnancy study. The sequenced sample was CD8+ T cells from peripheral blood mononuclear cells, obtained in the second trimester of pregnancy. The chain combines TRBV14 with TRBJ1-4, with TRBD1 identical over 9 bases. The CDR3 DNA reads as TGTGCCAGCAGCCGGACAGGGGATGAAAAACTGTTTTTT. This gives the protein CASSRTGDEKLFF.